This T cell receptor (beta chain) derives from a study of shared clonotypes between healthy human individuals. Study information: The donors, two women and a few men, were aged 18 to 49. Each donor had three CD4 naive, three CD4 memory, two CD8 naive and one CD8 memory plate.

Concerning this clone itself: Its matching antigen is unknown.

Approximately 210 ng DNA, about 28,000 T cell genomes, went into each sorted-subset replicate PCR. The repertoire was sequenced with immunoSEQ multiplex PCR; TCRdb's copy has only in-frame clones and lacks some. The sample includes 2 million to 3 million clones, over 85% of them seen just once. Study-level findings and limits: Naive subsets generally had larger estimated richness than memory subsets.

The CDR3 covers 14 residues. V gave up 2 bases and J gave up 6 bases; unmatched junction bases: 5. In germline, CDR1 is SGHTS, CDR2 YDEGEE. The sequence came from a man aged 18 to 35 in good health. The rearrangement uses TRBV5-8 and TRBJ1-1; 9 bases are shared with TRBD1. Sequenced sample: naive CD4+ T cells sorted from blood. Subset: CD45RA+ positively selected. CDR3 amino acids: CASSFGDRGAEAFF. The CDR3 bases are TGTGCCAGCAGCTTTGGAGACAGGGGGGCTGAAGCTTTCTTT.